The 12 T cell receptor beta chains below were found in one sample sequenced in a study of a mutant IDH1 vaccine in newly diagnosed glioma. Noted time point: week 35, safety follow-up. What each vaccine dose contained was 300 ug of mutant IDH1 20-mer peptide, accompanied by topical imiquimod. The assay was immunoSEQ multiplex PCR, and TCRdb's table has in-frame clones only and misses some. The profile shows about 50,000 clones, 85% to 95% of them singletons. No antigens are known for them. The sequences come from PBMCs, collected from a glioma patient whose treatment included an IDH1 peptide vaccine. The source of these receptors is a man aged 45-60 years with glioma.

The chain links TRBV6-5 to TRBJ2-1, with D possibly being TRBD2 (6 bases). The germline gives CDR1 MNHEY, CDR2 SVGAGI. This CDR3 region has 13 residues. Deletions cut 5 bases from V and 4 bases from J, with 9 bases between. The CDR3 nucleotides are TGTGCCAGCAGTCCGGGACTTTACAATGAGCAGTTCTTC. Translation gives CASSPGLYNEQFF.

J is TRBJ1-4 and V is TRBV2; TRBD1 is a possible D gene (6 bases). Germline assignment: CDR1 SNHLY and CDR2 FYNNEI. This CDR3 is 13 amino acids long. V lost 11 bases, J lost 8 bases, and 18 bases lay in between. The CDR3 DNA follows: TGTGCCTCCAGGGGAGGGTTCGGCGAAAAACTGTTTTTT. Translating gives CASRGGFGEKLFF.

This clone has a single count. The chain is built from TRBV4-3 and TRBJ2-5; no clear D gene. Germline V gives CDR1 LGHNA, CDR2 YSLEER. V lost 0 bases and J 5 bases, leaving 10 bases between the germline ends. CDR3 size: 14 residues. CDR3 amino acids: CASSQDLSMETQYF. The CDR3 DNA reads TGCGCCAGCAGCCAAGATTTATCCATGGAGACCCAGTACTTC.

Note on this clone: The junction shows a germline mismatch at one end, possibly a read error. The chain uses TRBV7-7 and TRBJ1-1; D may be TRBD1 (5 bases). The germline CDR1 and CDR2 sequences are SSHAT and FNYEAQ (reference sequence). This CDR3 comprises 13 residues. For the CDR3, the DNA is TGTGCTAGCAGCAGCGACAGGAACACTGAAGCTTTCTTT. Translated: CASSSDRNTEAFF. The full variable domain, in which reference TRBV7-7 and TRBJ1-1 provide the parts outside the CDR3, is GAGVSQSPRYKVTKRGQDVTLRCDPISSHATLYWYQQALGQGPEFLTYFNYEAQPDKSGLPSDRFSAERPEGSISTLTIQRTEQRDSAMYRCASSSDRNTEAFFGQGTRLTVV.

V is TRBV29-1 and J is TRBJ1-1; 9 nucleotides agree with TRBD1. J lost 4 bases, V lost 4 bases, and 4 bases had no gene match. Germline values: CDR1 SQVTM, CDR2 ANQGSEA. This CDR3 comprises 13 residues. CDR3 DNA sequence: TGCAGCGTTGGAGACAGGGGGTCCACTGAAGCTTTCTTT. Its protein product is CSVGDRGSTEAFF. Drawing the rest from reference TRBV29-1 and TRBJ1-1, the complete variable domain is SAVISQKPSRDICQRGTSLTIQCQVDSQVTMMFWYRQQPGQSLTLIATANQGSEATYESGFVIDKFPISRPNLTFSTLTVSNMSPEDSSIYLCSVGDRGSTEAFFGQGTRLTVV.

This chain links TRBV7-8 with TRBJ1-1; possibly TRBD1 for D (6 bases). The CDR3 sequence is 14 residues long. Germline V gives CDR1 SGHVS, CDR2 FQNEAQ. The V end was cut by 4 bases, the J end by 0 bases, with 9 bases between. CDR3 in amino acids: CASSSRGMNTEAFF. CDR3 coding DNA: TGTGCCAGCAGCTCCAGGGGCATGAACACTGAAGCTTTCTTT.

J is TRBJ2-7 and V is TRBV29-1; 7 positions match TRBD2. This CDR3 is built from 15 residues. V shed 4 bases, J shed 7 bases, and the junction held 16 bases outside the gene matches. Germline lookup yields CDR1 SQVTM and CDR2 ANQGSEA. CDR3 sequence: CSVGGEGLTSREQYF. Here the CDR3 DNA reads TGCAGCGTTGGGGGGGAGGGGCTTACTTCTCGGGAGCAGTACTTC.

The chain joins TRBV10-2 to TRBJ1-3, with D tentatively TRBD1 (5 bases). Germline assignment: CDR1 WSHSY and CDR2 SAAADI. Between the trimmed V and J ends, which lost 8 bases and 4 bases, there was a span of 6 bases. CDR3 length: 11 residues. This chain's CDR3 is CASGGGNTIYF. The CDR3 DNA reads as TGCGCCAGCGGGGGAGGAAACACCATATATTTT.

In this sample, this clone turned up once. The CDR3 here is CAWSGGGANQPQHF. CDR3 DNA sequence: TGTGCCTGGAGTGGTGGGGGGGCGAATCAGCCCCAGCATTTT. J is TRBJ1-5 and V is TRBV30; perhaps TRBD1 as D (6 bases). With 1 base removed from V and 4 bases from J, the gap between germline ends came to 11 bases. This CDR3 region has 14 residues. Germline-derived CDR1 and CDR2 are GTSNPN and SVGIG (reference sequence).

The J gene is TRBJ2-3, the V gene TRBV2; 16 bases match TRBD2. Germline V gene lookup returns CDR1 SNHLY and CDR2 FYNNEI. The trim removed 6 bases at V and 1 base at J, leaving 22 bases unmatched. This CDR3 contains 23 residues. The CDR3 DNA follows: TGTGCCAGCAGGAGACCGGGGGCCGGGACTAGCGGGAGGGTGGTGTCGGGCACAGATACGCAGTATTTT. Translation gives CASRRPGAGTSGRVVSGTDTQYF.

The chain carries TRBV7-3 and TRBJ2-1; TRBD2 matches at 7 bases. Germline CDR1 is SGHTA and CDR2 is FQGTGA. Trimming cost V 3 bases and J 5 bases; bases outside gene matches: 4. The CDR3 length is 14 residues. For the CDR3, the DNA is TGTGCCAGCAGCTTCACCCTAGCGGACAATGAGCAGTTCTTC. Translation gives CASSFTLADNEQFF.

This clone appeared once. CDR3 in amino acids: CSVWTSGVPYEQYF. CDR3 DNA: TGCAGCGTTTGGACTAGCGGGGTTCCCTACGAGCAGTACTTC. The chain combines TRBV29-1 with TRBJ2-7; 12 positions match TRBD2. CDR3 length: 14 amino acids. Trimming took 5 bases from V and 2 from J; bases not matched to a gene: 4. Germline V gene sequence: CDR1 SQVTM, CDR2 ANQGSEA.